This entry describes one T cell receptor beta chain. The antigen is undetermined. Repertoires were generated with immunoSEQ multiplex PCR, while TCRdb's copy carries only in-frame clones and drops some. The sample includes roughly 150,000 clones, about 83% of them seen just once. The data derive from a study of T cell responses to AZD1222 COVID-19 vaccine. General observations from the study: The study sampled repertoires only after the peak T cell response. Unmutated variant regions reportedly attract nearly half of all spike-specific TCRs. Researchers report vaccine-associated CD4 TCRs spanning spike, with dominance at 160-218 and 743-854. Just 5 to 7 people given AZD1222 tested seropositive at baseline.

Germline assignment: CDR1 SGHTA and CDR2 FQGNSA. The CDR3 totals 13 residues. V dropped 4 bases and J dropped 7 bases, with 14 bases sitting between them. The clonotype comes from an adult who received the AZD1222 COVID-19 vaccine. The chain recombines TRBV7-2 with TRBJ2-7; no firm D call. The starting material was peripheral blood, obtained 28 days after the second AZD1222 dose. The CDR3 protein is CASSSSVVGEQYF. Here the CDR3 DNA reads TGTGCCAGCAGCTCCTCTGTAGTAGGTGAGCAGTACTTC.